These T cell receptor beta chains were read from a single sample in a study of blood T cell repertoires in COVID-19. Profiled with immunoSEQ multiplex PCR; TCRdb holds only in-frame clones, not every one. Of 95,000 to 150,000 clones in the sample, around 76% are singletons; the top ten hold 2% to 2.5%. Sequencing was carried out using peripheral blood. The receptors come from a man between 65 and 80 years old with acute or convalescent COVID-19. The CDR3 runs from the conserved cysteine through the conserved F or W. Each record gives: J gene, clone size, V gene, D gene, CDR3 protein, CDR3 DNA. A D gene is named only where the DNA matches it firmly. A clone size is listed for some rows: how often the clone was seen (once, few, many), or a class if it is expanded.

j_gene: TRBJ2-1; abundance: once; v_gene: TRBV6-1; d_gene: TRBD1; CDR3aa: CASSVSRDRGANEQFF; CDR3nt: TGTGCCAGCAGTGTATCCCGGGACAGGGGGGCGAATGAGCAGTTCTTC
j_gene: TRBJ2-3; abundance: .; v_gene: TRBV4-3; d_gene: TRBD2; CDR3aa: CASSSSGGTQYF; CDR3nt: TGCGCCAGCAGCTCAAGCGGGGGTACGCAGTATTTT
j_gene: TRBJ1-3; abundance: .; v_gene: TRBV5-1; d_gene: .; CDR3aa: CASRTGDSSGNTIYF; CDR3nt: TGCGCCAGCAGGACAGGTGACAGCTCTGGAAACACCATATATTTT
j_gene: TRBJ2-1; abundance: .; v_gene: TRBV7-3; d_gene: TRBD2; CDR3aa: CASSSQPGLAGANEQFF; CDR3nt: TGTGCCAGCAGCTCTCAACCGGGACTAGCGGGGGCCAATGAGCAGTTCTTC
j_gene: TRBJ1-3; abundance: .; v_gene: TRBV7-9; d_gene: TRBD1; CDR3aa: CASSAQGADSGNTIYF; CDR3nt: TGTGCCAGCAGCGCCCAGGGGGCGGACTCTGGAAACACCATATATTTT
j_gene: TRBJ2-7; abundance: .; v_gene: TRBV6-2/TRBV6-3; d_gene: TRBD2; CDR3aa: CASSYRRGAFGEQYF; CDR3nt: TGTGCCAGCAGTTACAGGCGGGGGGCCTTCGGGGAGCAGTACTTC
j_gene: TRBJ1-1; abundance: .; v_gene: TRBV7-2; d_gene: .; CDR3aa: CASSLVARAGTEAFF; CDR3nt: TGTGCCAGCAGCTTAGTAGCCAGGGCTGGCACTGAAGCTTTCTTT
j_gene: TRBJ1-5; abundance: .; v_gene: TRBV5-6; d_gene: .; CDR3aa: CASSLAGRGDQPQHF; CDR3nt: TGTGCCAGCAGCTTGGCTGGCAGGGGTGATCAGCCCCAGCATTTT
j_gene: TRBJ2-7; abundance: .; v_gene: TRBV7-9; d_gene: TRBD1; CDR3aa: CASSLGGLGQGFYEQYF; CDR3nt: TGTGCCAGCAGCTTAGGAGGGTTGGGACAGGGTTTCTACGAGCAGTACTTC
j_gene: TRBJ1-6; abundance: .; v_gene: TRBV19; d_gene: .; CDR3aa: CASRGGFEPLHF; CDR3nt: TGTGCCAGTAGGGGGGGGTTCGAACCCCTCCACTTT
j_gene: TRBJ1-4; abundance: .; v_gene: TRBV6-2/TRBV6-3; d_gene: .; CDR3aa: CASSLGAGSREKLFF; CDR3nt: TGTGCCAGCAGTTTGGGGGCAGGGTCGCGTGAAAAACTGTTTTTT
j_gene: TRBJ2-1; abundance: .; v_gene: TRBV7-2; d_gene: TRBD2; CDR3aa: CASYEPSGGPKDEQFF; CDR3nt: TGTGCCAGCTATGAACCTAGCGGGGGACCGAAGGATGAGCAGTTCTTC
j_gene: TRBJ1-5; abundance: few; v_gene: TRBV2; d_gene: TRBD1; CDR3aa: CASRQGALSNQPQHF; CDR3nt: TGTGCCAGCAGACAGGGGGCGTTGAGCAATCAGCCCCAGCATTTT
j_gene: TRBJ2-2; abundance: .; v_gene: TRBV15; d_gene: TRBD1; CDR3aa: CATSRDTGGDGELFF; CDR3nt: TGTGCCACCAGCAGAGATACAGGGGGTGACGGGGAGCTGTTTTTT
j_gene: TRBJ1-5; abundance: once; v_gene: TRBV30; d_gene: TRBD1; CDR3aa: CAWIQGQGDNQPQHF; CDR3nt: TGTGCCTGGATTCAGGGACAGGGCGACAATCAGCCCCAGCATTTT
j_gene: TRBJ1-5; abundance: .; v_gene: TRBV12-3/TRBV12-4; d_gene: .; CDR3aa: CASRKTGNQPQHF; CDR3nt: TGTGCCAGCAGAAAAACAGGGAATCAGCCCCAGCATTTT
j_gene: TRBJ1-4; abundance: .; v_gene: TRBV9; d_gene: TRBD1; CDR3aa: CASSGQGPTGKLFF; CDR3nt: TGTGCCAGCAGCGGACAGGGTCCAACTGGGAAACTGTTTTTT
j_gene: TRBJ2-7; abundance: .; v_gene: TRBV6-5; d_gene: TRBD1; CDR3aa: CASSYWQGAYEQYF; CDR3nt: TGTGCCAGCAGTTACTGGCAGGGGGCATACGAGCAGTACTTC
j_gene: TRBJ2-1; abundance: few; v_gene: TRBV4-1; d_gene: .; CDR3aa: CASSQASPNSYNEQFF; CDR3nt: TGCGCCAGCAGCCAAGCTTCCCCTAACTCCTACAATGAGCAGTTCTTC
j_gene: TRBJ1-4; abundance: once; v_gene: TRBV5-1; d_gene: .; CDR3aa: CASSLEIPREKLFF; CDR3nt: TGCGCCAGCAGCTTGGAGATCCCGCGGGAAAAACTGTTTTTT
j_gene: TRBJ1-5; abundance: once; v_gene: TRBV4-3; d_gene: TRBD1; CDR3aa: CASSQADRVQPQHF; CDR3nt: TGCGCCAGCAGCCAAGCCGACAGGGTTCAGCCCCAGCATTTT
j_gene: TRBJ2-7; abundance: .; v_gene: TRBV6-2/TRBV6-3; d_gene: .; CDR3aa: CASSYPEGLPTYEQYF; CDR3nt: TGTGCCAGCAGTTACCCAGAGGGACTGCCTACCTACGAGCAGTACTTC
j_gene: TRBJ1-2; abundance: .; v_gene: TRBV9; d_gene: .; CDR3aa: CASSGGYYGYTF; CDR3nt: TGTGCCAGCAGCGGGGGCTACTATGGCTACACCTTC
j_gene: TRBJ2-7; abundance: .; v_gene: TRBV25-1; d_gene: TRBD2; CDR3aa: CASSEFKTSGGMDEQYF; CDR3nt: TGTGCCAGCAGTGAATTTAAAACTAGCGGGGGGATGGACGAGCAGTACTTC
j_gene: TRBJ2-3; abundance: .; v_gene: TRBV7-9; d_gene: TRBD2; CDR3aa: CASRFGLADTDTQYF; CDR3nt: TGTGCCAGCAGATTTGGACTAGCGGACACAGATACGCAGTATTTT
j_gene: TRBJ1-6; abundance: few; v_gene: TRBV5-1; d_gene: .; CDR3aa: CASSLTGLEDNSPLHF; CDR3nt: TGCGCCAGCAGCTTGACAGGGTTAGAGGATAATTCACCCCTCCACTTT
j_gene: TRBJ1-2; abundance: .; v_gene: TRBV10-3; d_gene: .; CDR3aa: CAISDYGYTF; CDR3nt: TGTGCCATCAGCGACTATGGCTACACCTTC
j_gene: TRBJ1-1; abundance: .; v_gene: TRBV7-6; d_gene: TRBD1; CDR3aa: CASSSGQGLSNTEAFF; CDR3nt: TGTGCCAGCAGTTCCGGACAGGGGTTATCGAACACTGAAGCTTTCTTT
j_gene: TRBJ2-3; abundance: .; v_gene: TRBV11-2; d_gene: .; CDR3aa: CASSSGTQRGTDTQYF; CDR3nt: TGTGCCAGCAGCTCGGGGACCCAGCGGGGCACAGATACGCAGTATTTT
j_gene: TRBJ2-1; abundance: .; v_gene: TRBV5-1; d_gene: TRBD1; CDR3aa: CASSLTGGYNEQFF; CDR3nt: TGCGCCAGCAGCTTGACAGGGGGGTACAATGAGCAGTTCTTC
j_gene: TRBJ1-3; abundance: .; v_gene: TRBV7-2; d_gene: .; CDR3aa: CASSLQYGNTIYF; CDR3nt: TGTGCCAGCAGCTTACAGTACGGAAACACCATATATTTT
j_gene: TRBJ2-2; abundance: .; v_gene: TRBV4-3; d_gene: .; CDR3aa: CASSQQAPQNTGELFF; CDR3nt: TGCGCCAGCAGCCAACAGGCACCACAGAACACCGGGGAGCTGTTTTTT
j_gene: TRBJ2-2; abundance: once; v_gene: TRBV7-2; d_gene: TRBD1; CDR3aa: CASSFDRGKTGELFF; CDR3nt: TGTGCCAGCAGCTTCGACAGGGGGAAGACCGGGGAGCTGTTTTTT